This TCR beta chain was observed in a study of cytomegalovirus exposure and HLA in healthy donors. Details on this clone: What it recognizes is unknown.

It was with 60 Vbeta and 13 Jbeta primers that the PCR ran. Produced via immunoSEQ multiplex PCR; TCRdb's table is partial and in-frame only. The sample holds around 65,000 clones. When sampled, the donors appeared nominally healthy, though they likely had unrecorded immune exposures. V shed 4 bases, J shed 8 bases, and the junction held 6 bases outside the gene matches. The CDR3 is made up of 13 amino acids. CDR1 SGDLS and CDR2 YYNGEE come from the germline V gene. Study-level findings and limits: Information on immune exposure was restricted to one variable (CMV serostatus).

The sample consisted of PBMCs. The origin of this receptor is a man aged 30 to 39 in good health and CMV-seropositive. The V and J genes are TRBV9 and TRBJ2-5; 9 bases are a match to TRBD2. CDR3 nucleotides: TGTGCCAGCAGCAAGGGACTAGCCCAAACCCAGTACTTC. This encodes CASSKGLAQTQYF.